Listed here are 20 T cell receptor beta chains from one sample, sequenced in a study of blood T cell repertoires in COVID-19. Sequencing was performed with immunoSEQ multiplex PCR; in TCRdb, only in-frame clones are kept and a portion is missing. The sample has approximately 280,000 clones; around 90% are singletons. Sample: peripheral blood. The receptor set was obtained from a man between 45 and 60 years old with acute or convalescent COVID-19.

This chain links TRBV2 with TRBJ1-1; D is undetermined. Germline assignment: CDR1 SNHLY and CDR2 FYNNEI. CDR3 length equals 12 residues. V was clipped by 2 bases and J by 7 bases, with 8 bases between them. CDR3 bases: TGTGCCAGCAGTGAATTCGACATTGAAGCTTTCTTT. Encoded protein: CASSEFDIEAFF.

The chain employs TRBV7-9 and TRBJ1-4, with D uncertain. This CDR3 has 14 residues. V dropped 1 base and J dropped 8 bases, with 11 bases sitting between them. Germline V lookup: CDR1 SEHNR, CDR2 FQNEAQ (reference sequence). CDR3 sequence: CASSLGRPGEKLFF. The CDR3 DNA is TGTGCCAGCAGCTTAGGCAGGCCTGGGGAAAAACTGTTTTTT.

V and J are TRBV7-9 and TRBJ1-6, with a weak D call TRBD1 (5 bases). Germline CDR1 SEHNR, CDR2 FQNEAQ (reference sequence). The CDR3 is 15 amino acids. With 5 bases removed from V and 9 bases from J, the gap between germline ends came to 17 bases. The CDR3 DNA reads TGTGCCAGCAGCCTCCAGGGAGGGTTGGGTTCACCCCTCCACTTT. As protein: CASSLQGGLGSPLHF. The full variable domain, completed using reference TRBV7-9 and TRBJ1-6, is DTGVSQNPRHKITKRGQNVTFRCDPISEHNRLYWYRQTLGQGPEFLTYFQNEAQLEKSRLLSDRFSAERPKGSFSTLEIQRTEQGDSAMYLCASSLQGGLGSPLHFGNGTRLTVT.

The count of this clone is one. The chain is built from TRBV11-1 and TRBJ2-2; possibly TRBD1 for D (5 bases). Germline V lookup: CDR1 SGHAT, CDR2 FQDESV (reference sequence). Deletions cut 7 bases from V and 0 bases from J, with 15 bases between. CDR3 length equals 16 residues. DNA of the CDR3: TGTGCCAGCACCCCCCGACAGATACCGAACACCGGGGAGCTGTTTTTT. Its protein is CASTPRQIPNTGELFF.

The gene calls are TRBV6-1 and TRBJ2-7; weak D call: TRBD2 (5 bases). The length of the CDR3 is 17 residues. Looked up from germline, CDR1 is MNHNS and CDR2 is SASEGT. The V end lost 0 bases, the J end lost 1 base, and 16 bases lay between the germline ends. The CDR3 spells CASSEAGASFRSYEQYF. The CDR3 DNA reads TGTGCCAGCAGTGAAGCGGGAGCGTCCTTTCGGTCCTACGAGCAGTACTTC.

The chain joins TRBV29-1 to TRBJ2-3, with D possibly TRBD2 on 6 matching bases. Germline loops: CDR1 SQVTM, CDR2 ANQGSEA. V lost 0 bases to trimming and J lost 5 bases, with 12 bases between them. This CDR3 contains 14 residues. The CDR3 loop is CSVEDGGEGDTQYF. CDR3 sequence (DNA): TGCAGCGTTGAAGATGGAGGGGAAGGAGATACGCAGTATTTT.

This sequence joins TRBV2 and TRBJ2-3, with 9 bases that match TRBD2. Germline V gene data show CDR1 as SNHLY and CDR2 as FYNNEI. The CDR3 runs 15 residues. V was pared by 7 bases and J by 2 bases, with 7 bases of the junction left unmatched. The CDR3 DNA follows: TGTGCCAGCACGGTGCTAGCGGGGTCCACAGATACGCAGTATTTT. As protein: CASTVLAGSTDTQYF.

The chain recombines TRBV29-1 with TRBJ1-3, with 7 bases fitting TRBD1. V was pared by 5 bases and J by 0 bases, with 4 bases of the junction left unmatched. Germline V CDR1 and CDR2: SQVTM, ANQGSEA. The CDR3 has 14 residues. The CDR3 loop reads CSVLGGISGNTIYF. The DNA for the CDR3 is TGCAGCGTTCTAGGGGGCATCTCTGGAAACACCATATATTTT.

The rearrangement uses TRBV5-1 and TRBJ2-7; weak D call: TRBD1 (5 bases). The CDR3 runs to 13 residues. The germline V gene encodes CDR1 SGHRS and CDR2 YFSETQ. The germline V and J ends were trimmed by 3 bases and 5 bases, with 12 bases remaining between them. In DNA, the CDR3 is TGCGCCAGCAGCTGGACCATGACAGACGAGCAGTACTTC. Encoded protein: CASSWTMTDEQYF.

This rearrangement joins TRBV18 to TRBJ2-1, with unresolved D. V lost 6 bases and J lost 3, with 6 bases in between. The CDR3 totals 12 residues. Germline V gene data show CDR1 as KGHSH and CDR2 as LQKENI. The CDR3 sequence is CASSVGYNEQFF. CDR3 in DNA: TGTGCCAGCTCGGTCGGCTACAATGAGCAGTTCTTC.

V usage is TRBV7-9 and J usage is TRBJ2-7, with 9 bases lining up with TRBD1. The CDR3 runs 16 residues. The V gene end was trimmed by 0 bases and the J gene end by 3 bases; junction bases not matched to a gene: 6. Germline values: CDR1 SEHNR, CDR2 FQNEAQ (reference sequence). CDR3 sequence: CASSLAPGQGLYEQYF. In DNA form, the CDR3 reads TGTGCCAGCAGCTTAGCGCCGGGACAGGGACTCTACGAGCAGTACTTC.

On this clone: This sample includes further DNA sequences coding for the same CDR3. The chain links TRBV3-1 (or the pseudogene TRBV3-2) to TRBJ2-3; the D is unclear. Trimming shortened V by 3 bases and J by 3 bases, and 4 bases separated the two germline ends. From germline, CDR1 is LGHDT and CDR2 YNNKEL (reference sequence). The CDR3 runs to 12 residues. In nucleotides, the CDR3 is TGTGCCAGCAGCCACCTAACAGATACGCAGTATTTT. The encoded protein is CASSHLTDTQYF.

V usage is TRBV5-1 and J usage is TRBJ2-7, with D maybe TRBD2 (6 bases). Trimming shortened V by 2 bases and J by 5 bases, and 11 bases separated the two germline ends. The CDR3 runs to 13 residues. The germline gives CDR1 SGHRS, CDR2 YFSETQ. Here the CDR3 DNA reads TGCGCCAGCAGCTTCCCTAGCGCCCACGAGCAGTACTTC. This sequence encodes CASSFPSAHEQYF.

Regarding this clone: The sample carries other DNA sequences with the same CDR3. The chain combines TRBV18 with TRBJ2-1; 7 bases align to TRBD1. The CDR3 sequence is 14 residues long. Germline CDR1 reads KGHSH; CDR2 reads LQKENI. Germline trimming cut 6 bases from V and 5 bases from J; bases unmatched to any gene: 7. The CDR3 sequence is CASSPGTANNEQFF. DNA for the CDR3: TGTGCCAGCTCTCCCGGGACAGCAAACAATGAGCAGTTCTTC.

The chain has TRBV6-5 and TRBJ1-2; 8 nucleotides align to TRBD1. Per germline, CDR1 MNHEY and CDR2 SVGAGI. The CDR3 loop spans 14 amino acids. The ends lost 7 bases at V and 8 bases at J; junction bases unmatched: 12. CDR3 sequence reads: CASNSQGAGGGYTF. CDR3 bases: TGTGCCAGCAACTCCCAGGGGGCGGGTGGGGGCTACACCTTC.

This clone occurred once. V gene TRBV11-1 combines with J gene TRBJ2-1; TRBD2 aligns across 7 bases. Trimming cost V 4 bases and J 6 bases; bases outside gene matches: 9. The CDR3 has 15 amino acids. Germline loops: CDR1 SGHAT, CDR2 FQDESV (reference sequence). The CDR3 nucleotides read TGTGCCAGCAGCTGGGGGGGGTTCTCGGGCAATGAGCAGTTCTTC. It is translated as CASSWGGFSGNEQFF.

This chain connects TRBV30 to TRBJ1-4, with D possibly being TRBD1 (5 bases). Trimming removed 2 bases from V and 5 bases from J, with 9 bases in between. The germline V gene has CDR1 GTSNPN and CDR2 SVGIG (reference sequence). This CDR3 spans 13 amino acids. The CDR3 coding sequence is TGTGCCTGGAGTCGGGACTTAAATGAAAAACTGTTTTTT. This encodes CAWSRDLNEKLFF.

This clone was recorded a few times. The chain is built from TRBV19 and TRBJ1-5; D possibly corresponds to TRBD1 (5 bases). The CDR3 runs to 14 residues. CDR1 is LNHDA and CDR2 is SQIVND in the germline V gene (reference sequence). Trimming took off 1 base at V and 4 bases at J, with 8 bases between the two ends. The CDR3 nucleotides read TGTGCCAGTAGTATAGTGCAGGGAAATCAGCCCCAGCATTTT. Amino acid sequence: CASSIVQGNQPQHF.

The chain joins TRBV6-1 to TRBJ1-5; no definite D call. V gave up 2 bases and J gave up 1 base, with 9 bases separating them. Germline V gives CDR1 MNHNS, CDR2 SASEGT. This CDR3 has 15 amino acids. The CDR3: CASSESGSSNQPQHF. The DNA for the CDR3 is TGTGCCAGCAGTGAATCGGGGTCGAGCAATCAGCCCCAGCATTTT.

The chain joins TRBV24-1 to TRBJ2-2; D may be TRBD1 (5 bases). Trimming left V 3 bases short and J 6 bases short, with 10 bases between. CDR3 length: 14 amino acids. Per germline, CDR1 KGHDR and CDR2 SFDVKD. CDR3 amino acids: CATSDNRWAGELFF. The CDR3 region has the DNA TGTGCCACCAGTGATAACAGGTGGGCCGGGGAGCTGTTTTTT.